This entry lists 21 T cell receptor beta chains sequenced from one sample in a study of cytomegalovirus exposure and HLA in healthy donors. The PCR made use of 60 Vbeta and 13 Jbeta primers. Clones were sequenced by immunoSEQ multiplex PCR, and TCRdb holds only the in-frame ones, with some missing. The sample comprises 85,000 to 100,000 clones, under 85% of which are singletons, and 3.7% rests with the top ten. The specimen sequenced was PBMCs. All receptors come from a female donor in good health and CMV-seropositive.

This chain joins TRBV27 and TRBJ2-2; D perhaps matches TRBD1 (5 bases). V lost 2 bases to trimming and J lost 4 bases, with 14 bases between them. The CDR3 totals 16 residues. Germline CDR1 and CDR2: MNHEY and SMNVEV (reference sequence). CDR3 bases: TGTGCCAGCAGTTTAGTTGGTACAGGCCGCACCGGGGAGCTGTTTTTT. Its protein product is CASSLVGTGRTGELFF.

The V gene is TRBV2, the J gene TRBJ1-2; 7 bases are shared with TRBD1. The junction had 9 bases not matched to a gene; V was cut back by 4 bases and J by 1 base. The CDR3 is 16 residues long. The germline V gene has CDR1 SNHLY and CDR2 FYNNEI. CDR3 loop: CASSARTGAGNYGYTF. The CDR3 DNA sequence: TGTGCCAGCAGTGCCCGAACAGGGGCAGGTAACTATGGCTACACCTTC.

The rearrangement uses TRBV27 and TRBJ1-1; D is ambiguous. Trimming left V 2 bases short and J 1 base short, with 5 bases between. CDR3 length: 13 amino acids. The germline CDR1 and CDR2 sequences are MNHEY and SMNVEV (reference sequence). CDR3: CASSLMANTEAFF. CDR3 nucleotide sequence: TGTGCCAGCAGTTTAATGGCGAACACTGAAGCTTTCTTT.

Here the CDR3 reads CATSRELAGVTGELFF. Here the CDR3 DNA reads TGTGCCACCAGCAGAGAATTAGCGGGAGTCACCGGGGAGCTGTTTTTT. The J gene is TRBJ2-2, the V gene TRBV15; TRBD2 agrees at 9 bases. The CDR3 loop spans 16 amino acids. In germline, CDR1 is LNHNV, CDR2 YYDKDF (reference sequence). The J segment lost 4 bases and the V segment lost 0 bases, leaving 3 bases of the junction unmatched.

The genes are TRBV30 and TRBJ2-7; tentatively, D is TRBD1 (6 bases). This CDR3 contains 13 residues. CDR1 GTSNPN and CDR2 SVGIG come from the germline V gene (reference sequence). The V end lost 5 bases, the J end lost 1 base, and 12 bases lay between the germline ends. The CDR3 sequence is CAWDRSRSYEQYF. DNA for the CDR3: TGTGCCTGGGACAGGAGCCGGTCCTACGAGCAGTACTTC. Looking up the rest from reference TRBV30 and TRBJ2-7 gives the full variable domain: SQTIHQWPATLVQPVGSPLSLECTVEGTSNPNLYWYRQAAGRGLQLLFYSVGIGQISSEVPQNLSASRPQDRQFILSSKKLLLSDSGFYLCAWDRSRSYEQYFGPGTRLTVT.

This clone was seen once. The chain has TRBV21-1 and TRBJ2-7; TRBD2, the table's D call, was not compared with the DNA. TRBV21-1 is designated a pseudogene. The CDR3 loop spans 16 amino acids. As DNA, the CDR3 is TGTGCCAGCAGCAAAGACTGGATAGGACTAGACTACGAGCAGTACTTC. Its translation: CASSKDWIGLDYEQYF.

This clone was seen a handful of times. The genes are TRBV2 and TRBJ1-6; 8 nucleotides line up with TRBD1. The CDR3 spans 14 residues. Germline trimming cut 6 bases from V and 10 bases from J; bases unmatched to any gene: 8. Per the germline V gene, CDR1 is SNHLY and CDR2 is FYNNEI. The CDR3 spells CASRDRTGRSPLHF. The CDR3 coding sequence is TGTGCCAGCAGGGACCGGACAGGGCGGTCACCCCTCCACTTT.

J is TRBJ2-2 and V is TRBV6-5, with 9 bases matching TRBD1. With 6 bases clipped from V and 1 base from J, the junction kept 3 bases outside the gene matches. The CDR3 is 15 residues long. Germline V CDR1 and CDR2: MNHEY, SVGAGI. The CDR3, as DNA: TGTGCCAGCAGCCCGGGACAGGGGAACACCGGGGAGCTGTTTTTT. Translated, it gives CASSPGQGNTGELFF.

This clone was observed a handful of times. The CDR3: CASSQENLGGGVYNEQFF. The CDR3 DNA reads as TGCGCCAGCAGCCAAGAGAATCTGGGCGGGGGGGTCTACAATGAGCAGTTCTTC. This chain joins TRBV4-1 and TRBJ2-1, with 9 bases matching TRBD2. The germline CDR1 and CDR2 sequences are MGHRA and YSYEKL. The trim removed 0 bases at V and 3 bases at J, leaving 9 bases unmatched. This CDR3 contains 18 residues.

V gene TRBV28 combines with J gene TRBJ2-3; D may be TRBD1 (5 bases). This CDR3 is 13 amino acids long. Trimming pared 3 bases from V and 5 bases from J, leaving 9 bases between. Germline CDR1 MDHEN, CDR2 SYDVKM. For the CDR3, the DNA is TGTGCCAGCAGTTTCAGGGTTGGAGATACGCAGTATTTT. It codes for CASSFRVGDTQYF.

This chain uses TRBV25-1 with TRBJ2-2, with TRBD1 as a possible D gene (6 bases). The CDR3 covers 15 residues. Trimming took 4 bases from V and 7 from J, leaving 16 bases between them. CDR1 and CDR2 from the germline V gene are MGHDK and SYGVNS. CDR3 residues: CASSVGAGAYGELFF. CDR3 DNA: TGTGCCAGCAGTGTGGGGGCAGGGGCTTACGGGGAGCTGTTTTTT.

This clone was detected only a few times. The chain uses TRBV4-1 and TRBJ2-1, with 7 bases that match TRBD2. Per germline, CDR1 MGHRA and CDR2 YSYEKL. V was clipped by 1 base and J by 2 bases; unmatched bases: 5. This CDR3 has 16 residues. CDR3 DNA: TGCGCCAGCAGCCAAGGGTCTAGCGGACCCTACAATGAGCAGTTCTTC. Residues: CASSQGSSGPYNEQFF.

In its sample, this clone was seen once. The rearrangement links TRBV7-9 to TRBJ2-3; D is uncertain. Trimming removed 5 bases from V and 4 bases from J, with 7 bases in between. The CDR3 sequence is 12 residues long. CDR1 is SEHNR and CDR2 is FQNEAQ in the germline V gene (reference sequence). CDR3 bases: TGTGCCAGCAGCCTGGGCGCAGATACGCAGTATTTT. Its translation: CASSLGADTQYF.

The chain uses TRBV10-3 and TRBJ1-4, with no clear D. The CDR3 is 16 residues long. The germline V and J ends were trimmed by 2 bases and 0 bases, with 10 bases remaining between them. The germline V gene encodes CDR1 ENHRY and CDR2 SYGVKD. CDR3 DNA sequence: TGTGCCATCAGTGAGCGGGTTTCCGCAACTAATGAAAAACTGTTTTTT. Amino acids: CAISERVSATNEKLFF.

V usage is TRBV5-6 and J usage is TRBJ2-7, with a possible D match to TRBD2 (6 bases). CDR1 and CDR2 (germline): SGHDT, YYEEEE. The CDR3 has 15 amino acids. V was clipped by 4 bases and J by 7 bases, with 21 bases between them. For the CDR3, the DNA is TGTGCCAGCAGCCCCTTAATGCGGGGCCAAATGGAGCAGTACTTC. It codes for CASSPLMRGQMEQYF.

J is TRBJ2-7 and V is TRBV19; TRBD1 agrees at 9 bases. The germline V gene encodes CDR1 LNHDA and CDR2 SQIVND (reference sequence). The CDR3 has 15 residues. The V and J ends lost 3 bases and 2 bases, in that order; junction bases with no gene match: 5. In DNA form, the CDR3 reads TGTGCCAGTAGTATTCTGACAGGGGGTACCTACGAGCAGTACTTC. It is translated as CASSILTGGTYEQYF.

The chain employs TRBV7-2 and TRBJ1-3; D unclear. Trimming took 0 bases from V and 0 from J, leaving 6 bases between them. Germline V gene sequence: CDR1 SGHTA, CDR2 FQGNSA. CDR3 length: 15 residues. The DNA of the CDR3 is TGTGCCAGCAGCTTAGCGGCTGCCTCTGGAAACACCATATATTTT. Its protein product is CASSLAAASGNTIYF.

The chain combines TRBV18 with TRBJ2-7, with 9 bases lining up with TRBD2. Trimming took 2 bases from V and 0 from J; bases not matched to a gene: 8. Germline assignment: CDR1 KGHSH and CDR2 LQKENI. The CDR3 extends over 17 amino acids. CDR3 sequence reads: CASSPSPSGGSSYEQYF. The CDR3 DNA is TGTGCCAGCTCACCAAGTCCCAGCGGGGGGAGCTCCTACGAGCAGTACTTC.

V gene TRBV27 combines with J gene TRBJ2-7, with 12 bases matching TRBD2. Germline V gene data show CDR1 as MNHEY and CDR2 as SMNVEV (reference sequence). V lost 7 bases to trimming and J lost 6 bases; unmatched junction nucleotides: 16. This CDR3 is built from 17 residues. The CDR3 DNA reads TGTGCCAGCACCTCTTGGGGCTCTAGCGGGAGGGTTCGCGAGCAGTACTTC. It specifies CASTSWGSSGRVREQYF.

In its sample, this clone was seen a few times. V and J are TRBV29-1 and TRBJ1-1; possibly TRBD1 for D (5 bases). The length of the CDR3 is 15 residues. With 6 bases removed from V and 2 bases from J, the gap between germline ends came to 19 bases. Germline V gives CDR1 SQVTM, CDR2 ANQGSEA. CDR3 in amino acids: CSVLTLGLHNTEAFF. CDR3 DNA: TGCAGCGTACTAACTCTGGGACTCCATAACACTGAAGCTTTCTTT.

The count of this clone is one. J is TRBJ2-3 and V is TRBV18; no firm D call. CDR3 length equals 14 residues. CDR1 and CDR2 from the germline V gene are KGHSH and LQKENI. The V and J ends lost 3 bases and 4 bases respectively, with 11 bases between them. The CDR3 sequence is CASSPRDLADTQYF. The CDR3 nucleotides are TGTGCCAGCTCACCGCGTGACCTAGCAGATACGCAGTATTTT.